This TCR beta chain was recorded in a study of cytomegalovirus exposure and HLA in healthy donors. Whole-study context: Roughly 80% of some 390 genotyped donors fell in the Caucasian-associated ancestry cluster.

The germline CDR1 and CDR2 sequences are MDHEN and SYDVKM. Germline trimming cut 7 bases from V and 5 bases from J; bases unmatched to any gene: 9. This CDR3 contains 16 residues. PCR involved 60 Vbeta and 13 Jbeta primers. Using immunoSEQ multiplex PCR, the repertoire was profiled, and TCRdb retains in-frame clones only, with some absent. Here the sample spans 160,000 or so clones, 80% to 85% being singletons. The chain uses TRBV28 and TRBJ2-1, with TRBD1 identical over 12 bases. Sequencing was performed on PBMCs. The receptor was isolated from a man aged 25 to 40 in good health and CMV-seronegative. CDR3 coding DNA: TGTGCCAGCAAAAGGGGGACAGGGGGCCGGAACAATGAGCAGTTCTTC. Translating it yields CASKRGTGGRNNEQFF.